Each of the 29 T cell receptor beta chains below was sequenced from the same sample in a study of graft-versus-host responses after intestinal transplantation. No antigen has been identified for these receptors. Sequencing was performed with immunoSEQ multiplex PCR; in TCRdb, only in-frame clones are kept and a portion is missing. The sample holds over 65,000 clones, approximately 90% seen once. Sequenced here: unstimulated CD8+ T cells sorted from spleen or lymph node cells, sampled before transplant. The source is a human donor who was the organ donor for an intestinal transplant.

This clone was counted only a few times. The chain links TRBV19 to TRBJ2-1, with 11 bases lining up with TRBD2. The V segment lost 8 bases and the J segment 8 bases; nucleotides outside the gene matches: 5. Germline CDR1 reads LNHDA; CDR2 reads SQIVND (reference sequence). The CDR3 spans 13 residues. The CDR3 sequence: CASALAGDHEQFF. CDR3 sequence (DNA): TGTGCCAGTGCACTAGCGGGAGATCATGAGCAGTTCTTC.

This chain joins TRBV2 and TRBJ2-1; TRBD2 matches 7 bases. Trimming at V came to 4 bases and at J to 5 bases, leaving 17 bases not matched to a gene. Germline V lookup: CDR1 SNHLY, CDR2 FYNNEI. The CDR3 has 18 amino acids. CDR3 residues: CASSVTSSAPRADNEQFF. CDR3 nucleotides: TGTGCCAGCAGTGTGACTAGCTCAGCCCCGCGTGCCGACAATGAGCAGTTCTTC.

The chain joins TRBV7-6 to TRBJ2-1, with D possibly TRBD2 on 7 matching bases. Trimming left V 5 bases short and J 2 bases short, with 13 bases between. In germline, CDR1 is SGHVS, CDR2 FNYEAQ. The CDR3 runs to 15 residues. The CDR3 is CASSPEGGTYNEQFF. The CDR3 DNA sequence: TGTGCCAGCAGCCCAGAGGGGGGGACCTACAATGAGCAGTTCTTC.

The V gene is TRBV5-1, the J gene TRBJ1-2; TRBD1 agrees at 10 bases. V trimming: 4 bases; J trimming: 0 bases; junction bases outside the gene matches: 9. Germline V gene sequence: CDR1 SGHRS, CDR2 YFSETQ. The CDR3 spans 17 residues. The CDR3 loop reads CASSDYRDRGPNYGYTF. In nucleotides, the CDR3 is TGCGCCAGCAGCGATTACCGGGACAGGGGCCCTAACTATGGCTACACCTTC.

CDR3 amino acids: CASSPGQSFGYTF. DNA for the CDR3: TGTGCCAGCAGCCCCGGACAGTCGTTTGGCTACACCTTC. The chain combines TRBV5-6 with TRBJ1-2; a possible D gene is TRBD1 (6 bases). Per germline, CDR1 SGHDT and CDR2 YYEEEE. This CDR3 is 13 amino acids long. V lost 4 bases and J lost 7, with 14 bases in between. The full variable domain, completed using reference TRBV5-6 and TRBJ1-2, is DAGVTQSPTHLIKTRGQQVTLRCSPKSGHDTVSWYQQALGQGPQFIFQYYEEEERQRGNFPDRFSGHQFPNYSSELNVNALLLGDSALYLCASSPGQSFGYTFGSGTRLTVV.

The rearrangement joins TRBV6-1 to TRBJ2-1, with D possibly matching TRBD2 (5 bases). Germline assignment: CDR1 MNHNS and CDR2 SASEGT. The length of the CDR3 is 12 residues. V lost 6 bases and J lost 4, with 7 bases in between. CDR3 nucleotides: TGTGCCAGCAGGGACTTGTACAATGAGCAGTTCTTC. Encoded protein: CASRDLYNEQFF.

The V and J genes are TRBV7-9 and TRBJ1-6; a weak D match, TRBD1 (6 bases). V was cut by 6 bases and J by 10 bases, with 10 bases left in between. CDR1 is SEHNR, CDR2 FQNEAQ, per germline (reference sequence). The CDR3 consists of 12 residues. The CDR3 DNA sequence: TGTGCCAGCAGAGGGGGTAAATCACCCCTCCACTTT. Its translation: CASRGGKSPLHF.

The genes are TRBV9 and TRBJ2-5; 14 nucleotides agree with TRBD2. Germline V gene sequence: CDR1 SGDLS, CDR2 YYNGEE. With V trimmed by 4 bases and J by 2 bases, 7 bases remained unmatched. The CDR3 is made up of 17 amino acids. In DNA, the CDR3 is TGTGCCAGCAGCTTCGGGACTAGCGGGGGAGGGCAAGAGACCCAGTACTTC. It yields the protein CASSFGTSGGGQETQYF.

This clone was observed a few times. Other DNA sequences from this sample encode an identical CDR3 as well. The V and J genes are TRBV5-4 and TRBJ2-7, with D possibly being TRBD2 (6 bases). The ends were cut back, 2 bases at V and 6 bases at J, with 15 bases in the middle. Germline CDR1 SGHNT, CDR2 YYREEE (reference sequence). The CDR3 runs 14 residues. The CDR3 is CASSLPLTRGEQYF. The DNA of the CDR3 is TGTGCCAGCAGCTTACCTCTGACGCGGGGCGAGCAGTACTTC.

Only one count was recorded for this clone. V is TRBV27 and J is TRBJ1-5, with no clear D. The CDR3 totals 14 residues. Germline CDR1 and CDR2: MNHEY and SMNVEV (reference sequence). Trimming shortened V by 1 base and J by 0 bases, and 4 bases separated the two germline ends. The CDR3 nucleotides read TGTGCCAGCAGTTTATACAGTAGCAATCAGCCCCAGCATTTT. Protein: CASSLYSSNQPQHF.

This rearrangement joins TRBV18 to TRBJ2-5, with D unresolved. The CDR3 is 14 residues long. Germline V lookup: CDR1 KGHSH, CDR2 LQKENI. Trimming stripped 0 bases from V and 5 bases from J, with 10 bases between. DNA for the CDR3: TGTGCCAGCTCACCACCGAAGGCGCGGGAGACCCAGTACTTC. Translated: CASSPPKARETQYF. The variable domain in full, completed from reference TRBV18 and TRBJ2-5, reads NAGVMQNPRHLVRRRGQEARLRCSPMKGHSHVYWYRQLPEEGLKFMVYLQKENIIDESGMPKERFSAEFPKEGPSILRIQQVVRGDSAAYFCASSPPKARETQYFGPGTRLLVL.

V is TRBV13 and J is TRBJ2-3; 11 bases line up with TRBD2. The CDR3 contains 16 residues. In germline, CDR1 is PRHDT, CDR2 FYEKMQ (reference sequence). Germline trimming cut 3 bases from V and 7 bases from J; bases unmatched to any gene: 9. CDR3 in amino acids: CASSFLAGGASHTQYF. The CDR3 bases are TGTGCCAGCAGCTTCCTAGCGGGGGGAGCAAGTCATACGCAGTATTTT.

The table lists this clone with a count of one. The chain recombines TRBV6-1 with TRBJ1-1, with a weak D call TRBD1 (6 bases). Germline V CDR1 and CDR2: MNHNS, SASEGT. The CDR3 is 17 residues long. V dropped 6 bases and J dropped 4 bases, with 24 bases sitting between them. This chain's CDR3 is CASSEIQLQGTFTEAFF. CDR3 DNA sequence: TGTGCCAGCAGCGAAATACAACTACAGGGAACCTTCACTGAAGCTTTCTTT.

This chain joins TRBV11-3 and TRBJ1-1; a weak D match, TRBD1 (5 bases). Trimming removed 8 bases at V and 4 bases at J, with 14 bases between. The CDR3 consists of 13 residues. Per germline, CDR1 SGHNT and CDR2 YENEEA. The CDR3 region has the DNA TGTGCCAGCCACTCCCCGGGGGGCACTGAAGCTTTCTTT. It codes for CASHSPGGTEAFF.

This clone was found a few times. V gene TRBV4-1 combines with J gene TRBJ1-1; D uncertain. Trimming took 6 bases from V and 0 from J, leaving 8 bases between them. Germline CDR1 MGHRA, CDR2 YSYEKL. This CDR3 comprises 13 residues. The CDR3 DNA reads as TGCGCCAGCAGGTTTCAGTTGAACACTGAAGCTTTCTTT. Its translation is CASRFQLNTEAFF.

The chain joins TRBV13 to TRBJ2-1; TRBD2 agrees at 7 bases. The CDR3 totals 12 residues. The V gene end was trimmed by 5 bases and the J gene end by 9 bases; junction bases not matched to a gene: 4. CDR1 is PRHDT, CDR2 FYEKMQ, per germline (reference sequence). This CDR3 is CASSGLVPEQFF. The CDR3 nucleotides read TGTGCCAGCAGCGGACTAGTACCTGAGCAGTTCTTC.

The chain links TRBV9 to TRBJ2-5; D may be TRBD2 (5 bases). Judging by the DNA end, TRBJ2-7 fits better; the J call may be wrong. The CDR3 totals 15 residues. Germline V lookup: CDR1 SGDLS, CDR2 YYNGEE. In DNA form, the CDR3 reads TGTGCCAGCAGCGCCGCTAGCAGCCTGCCCTACGAGCAGTACTTC. It encodes CASSAASSLPYEQYF.

The chain recombines TRBV11-3 with TRBJ2-5, with D possibly being TRBD1 or TRBD2 (5 bases each). The V end lost 6 bases, the J end lost 3 bases, and 26 bases lay between the germline ends. Germline V gene data show CDR1 as SGHNT and CDR2 as YENEEA. The CDR3 covers 18 residues. The CDR3 is CASSRYEDSIGTEETQYF. The DNA of the CDR3 is TGTGCCAGCAGTCGATACGAGGACTCCATAGGGACGGAAGAGACCCAGTACTTC.

This chain connects TRBV27 to TRBJ2-6, with unresolved D. The CDR3 length is 15 residues. Germline V lookup: CDR1 MNHEY, CDR2 SMNVEV (reference sequence). Trimming pared 7 bases from V and 0 bases from J, leaving 10 bases between. CDR3 amino acids: CASKEIYSGANVLTF. The DNA of the CDR3 is TGTGCCAGCAAAGAGATTTACTCTGGGGCCAACGTCCTGACTTTC.

V usage is TRBV5-6 and J usage is TRBJ2-5; 7 bases align to TRBD1. Trimming took 2 bases from V and 4 from J; bases not matched to a gene: 8. CDR1 and CDR2 (germline): SGHDT, YYEEEE. This CDR3 has 15 residues. The CDR3 bases are TGTGCCAGCAGCTTTAGGACAGGACCATCAGAGACCCAGTACTTC. Amino acids: CASSFRTGPSETQYF.

The rearrangement joins TRBV4-1 to TRBJ1-2; D uncertain. Deletions cut 4 bases from V and 2 bases from J, with 5 bases between. Germline CDR1 MGHRA, CDR2 YSYEKL. CDR3 length: 12 amino acids. The CDR3 sequence: CASSLTNYGYTF. The CDR3 DNA follows: TGCGCCAGCAGCCTCACGAACTATGGCTACACCTTC.

This clone showed up just once. V is TRBV19 and J is TRBJ1-6, with D possibly being TRBD1 (6 bases). Trimming left V 3 bases short and J 0 bases short, with 12 bases between. The CDR3 extends over 17 amino acids. Germline V gives CDR1 LNHDA, CDR2 SQIVND (reference sequence). The chain's CDR3 is CASSIGTPSSYNSPLHF. The CDR3 coding sequence is TGTGCCAGTAGTATCGGGACACCGAGCTCCTATAATTCACCCCTCCACTTT.

The CDR3 DNA follows: TGTGCCAGCAGTCCCTTCCGGGAGAAGACAGATACGCAGTATTTT. Protein product: CASSPFREKTDTQYF. This rearrangement joins TRBV27 to TRBJ2-3, with D possibly matching TRBD2 (6 bases). Trimming cost V 5 bases and J 3 bases, with 15 bases left between them. From germline, CDR1 is MNHEY and CDR2 SMNVEV (reference sequence). The CDR3 totals 15 residues.

The rearrangement uses TRBV11-3 and TRBJ2-7, with 7 bases matching TRBD1. V gave up 7 bases and J gave up 2 bases; unmatched junction bases: 11. Germline V gene lookup returns CDR1 SGHNT and CDR2 YENEEA. The length of the CDR3 is 15 residues. This chain's CDR3 is CASTQTDRSTYEQYF. As DNA, the CDR3 is TGTGCCAGCACCCAGACGGACAGGTCGACCTACGAGCAGTACTTC.

This rearrangement joins TRBV4-1 to TRBJ2-7; D gene uncertain. Per germline, CDR1 MGHRA and CDR2 YSYEKL. The ends were cut back, 4 bases at V and 0 bases at J, with 16 bases in the middle. CDR3 length: 16 residues. The CDR3 DNA sequence: TGCGCCAGCAGCCTCCGAACGGGTTCCGTCTCCTACGAGCAGTACTTC. Its translation is CASSLRTGSVSYEQYF.

V and J are TRBV4-1 and TRBJ2-5; 8 bases align to TRBD1. The germline V gene encodes CDR1 MGHRA and CDR2 YSYEKL. Trimming at V came to 0 bases and at J to 4 bases, leaving 7 bases not matched to a gene. The CDR3 runs 16 residues. CDR3 DNA sequence: TGCGCCAGCAGCCAAGATCGTTTAGGACAGGGAGAGACCCAGTACTTC. Its translation is CASSQDRLGQGETQYF.

This chain joins TRBV6-1 and TRBJ1-5, with a possible D match to TRBD1 (5 bases). V lost 3 bases and J lost 6, with 21 bases in between. Germline lookup yields CDR1 MNHNS and CDR2 SASEGT. The CDR3 has 17 residues. The CDR3 loop is CASSDRVRWNFGQPQHF. CDR3 nucleotide sequence: TGTGCCAGCAGTGACAGGGTTCGGTGGAACTTCGGTCAGCCCCAGCATTTT.

The genes are TRBV7-9 and TRBJ2-7; 10 bases agree with TRBD2. The CDR3 length is 16 residues. The germline CDR1 and CDR2 sequences are SEHNR and FQNEAQ (reference sequence). The junction had 8 bases not matched to a gene; V was cut back by 3 bases and J by 3 bases. In nucleotides, the CDR3 is TGTGCCAGCAGCTTGGTGACTAGCGGGCCCATCTACGAGCAGTACTTC. Its translation is CASSLVTSGPIYEQYF.

The V gene is TRBV7-2, the J gene TRBJ1-4; no clear D gene. V was pared by 0 bases and J by 8 bases, with 13 bases between. CDR3 length equals 15 residues. The germline V gene encodes CDR1 SGHTA and CDR2 FQGNSA. CDR3 sequence reads: CASSLAAGGGEKLFF. The CDR3 DNA reads as TGTGCCAGCAGCTTAGCTGCGGGAGGAGGAGAAAAACTGTTTTTT.